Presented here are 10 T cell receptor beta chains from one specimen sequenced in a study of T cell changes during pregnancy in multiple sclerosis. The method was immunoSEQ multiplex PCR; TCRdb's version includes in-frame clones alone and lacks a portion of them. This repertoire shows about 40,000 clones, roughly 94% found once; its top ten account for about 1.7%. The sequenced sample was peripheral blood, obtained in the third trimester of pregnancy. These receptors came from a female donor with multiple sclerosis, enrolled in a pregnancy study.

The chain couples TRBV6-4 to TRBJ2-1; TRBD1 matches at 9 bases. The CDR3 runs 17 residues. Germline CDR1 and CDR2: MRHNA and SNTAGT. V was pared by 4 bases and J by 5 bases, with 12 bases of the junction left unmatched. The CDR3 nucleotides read TGTGCCAGCAGTGTAAATTCCGGGACAGGGCCCCACAATGAGCAGTTCTTC. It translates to CASSVNSGTGPHNEQFF.

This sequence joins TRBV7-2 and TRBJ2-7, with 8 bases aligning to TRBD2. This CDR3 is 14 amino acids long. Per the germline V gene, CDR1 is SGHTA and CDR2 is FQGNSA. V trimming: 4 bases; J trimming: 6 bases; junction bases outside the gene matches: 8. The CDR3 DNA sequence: TGTGCCAGCAGCTCCTTAGCGGGACGGGGCGAGCAGTACTTC. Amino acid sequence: CASSSLAGRGEQYF.

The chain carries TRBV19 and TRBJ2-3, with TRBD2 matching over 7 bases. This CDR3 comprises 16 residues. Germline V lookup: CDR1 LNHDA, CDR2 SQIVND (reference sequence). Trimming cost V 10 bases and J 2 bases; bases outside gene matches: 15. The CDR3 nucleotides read TGTGCCACGAAAAGCGGCCTAGCGGTACACACAGATACGCAGTATTTT. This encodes CATKSGLAVHTDTQYF.

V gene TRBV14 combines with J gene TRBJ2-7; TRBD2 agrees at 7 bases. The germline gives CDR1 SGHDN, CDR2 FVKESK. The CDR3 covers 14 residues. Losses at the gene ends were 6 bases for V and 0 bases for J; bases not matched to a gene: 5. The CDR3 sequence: CASSFGGSSYEQYF. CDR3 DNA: TGTGCCAGCAGTTTCGGGGGGAGCTCCTACGAGCAGTACTTC. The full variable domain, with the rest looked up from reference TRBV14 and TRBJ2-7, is EAGVTQFPSHSVIEKGQTVTLRCDPISGHDNLYWYRRVMGKEIKFLLHFVKESKQDESGMPNNRFLAERTGGTYSTLKVQPAELEDSGVYFCASSFGGSSYEQYFGPGTRLTVT.

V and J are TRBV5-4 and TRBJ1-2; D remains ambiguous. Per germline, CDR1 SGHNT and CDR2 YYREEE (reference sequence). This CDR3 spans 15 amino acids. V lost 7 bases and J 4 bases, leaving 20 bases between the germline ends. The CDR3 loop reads CASADTGLDSYGYTF. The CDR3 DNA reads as TGTGCCAGCGCCGACACGGGGTTGGATAGCTATGGCTACACCTTC. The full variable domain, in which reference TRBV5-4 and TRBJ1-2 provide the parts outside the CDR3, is ETGVTQSPTHLIKTRGQQVTLRCSSQSGHNTVSWYQQALGQGPQFIFQYYREEENGRGNFPPRFSGLQFPNYSSELNVNALELDDSALYLCASADTGLDSYGYTFGSGTRLTVV.

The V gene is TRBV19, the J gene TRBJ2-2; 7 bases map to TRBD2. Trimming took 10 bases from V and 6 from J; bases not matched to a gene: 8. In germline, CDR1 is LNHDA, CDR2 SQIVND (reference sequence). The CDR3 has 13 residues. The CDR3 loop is CATREGRAGELFF. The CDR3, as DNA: TGTGCCACCAGGGAGGGGAGGGCCGGGGAGCTGTTTTTT.

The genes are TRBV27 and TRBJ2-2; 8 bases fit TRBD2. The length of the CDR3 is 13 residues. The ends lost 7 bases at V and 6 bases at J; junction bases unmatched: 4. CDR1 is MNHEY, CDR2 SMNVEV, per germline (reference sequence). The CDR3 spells CASIPLAAGELFF. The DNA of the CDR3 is TGTGCCAGCATCCCACTAGCGGCCGGGGAGCTGTTTTTT.

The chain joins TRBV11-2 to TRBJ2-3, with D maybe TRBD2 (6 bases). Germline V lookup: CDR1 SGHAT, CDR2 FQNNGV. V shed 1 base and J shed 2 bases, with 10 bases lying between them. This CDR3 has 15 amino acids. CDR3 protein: CASSLGGGATDTQYF. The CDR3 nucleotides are TGTGCCAGCAGCTTAGGGGGCGGGGCCACAGATACGCAGTATTTT.

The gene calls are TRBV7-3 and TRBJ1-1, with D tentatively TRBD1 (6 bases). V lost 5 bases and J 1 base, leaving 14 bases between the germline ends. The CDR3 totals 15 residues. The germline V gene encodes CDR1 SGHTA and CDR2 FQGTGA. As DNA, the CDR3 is TGTGCCAGCAGCGTCACCGGGACACCGAACACTGAAGCTTTCTTT. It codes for CASSVTGTPNTEAFF.

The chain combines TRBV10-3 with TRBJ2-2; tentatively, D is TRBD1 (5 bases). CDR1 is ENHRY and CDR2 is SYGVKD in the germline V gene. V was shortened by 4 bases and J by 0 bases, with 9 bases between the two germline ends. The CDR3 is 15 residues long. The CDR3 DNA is TGTGCCATCAGTGGGGTAGGGGCGAACACCGGGGAGCTGTTTTTT. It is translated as CAISGVGANTGELFF.